This T cell receptor beta chain is from a study of T cell responses to AZD1222 COVID-19 vaccine. Sequencing was performed with immunoSEQ multiplex PCR; in TCRdb, only in-frame clones are kept and a portion is missing. The repertoire holds about 130,000 clones, 89% seen once, with 8% to 10% in the top ten. This clone was recorded only once. Antigen specificity is unknown. Points from the study as a whole: Reportedly, nearly half of unique spike TCRs recognized epitopes outside B.1.351/B.1.1.7 mutations. All repertoire sampling was performed exclusively after the peak T cell response.

CDR1 is MNHNS and CDR2 is SASEGT in the germline V gene. V lost 0 bases and J 5 bases, leaving 3 bases between the germline ends. This CDR3 has 12 residues. J is TRBJ2-3 and V is TRBV6-1, with D uncertain. The origin of this receptor is an adult who received the AZD1222 COVID-19 vaccine. This specimen was peripheral blood, taken 28 days after the second AZD1222 dose. The CDR3 DNA is TGTGCCAGCAGTGAAGCAGGAGATACGCAGTATTTT. Protein sequence: CASSEAGDTQYF.